This entry is about one T cell receptor beta chain. The data derive from a study of T cell changes during pregnancy in multiple sclerosis. Clones were sequenced by immunoSEQ multiplex PCR, and TCRdb holds only the in-frame ones, with some missing. The sample holds around 70,000 clones; about 90% are singletons and the top ten take more than 1.1%. CDR1 is SNHLY and CDR2 is FYNNEI in the germline V gene. The CDR3 is 15 residues long. Trimming stripped 1 base from V and 4 bases from J, with 11 bases between. The material was peripheral blood, obtained after pregnancy. The V call is TRBV2, the J call TRBJ2-1; a weak D match, TRBD1 (6 bases). The sequence came from a female donor with multiple sclerosis, enrolled in a pregnancy study. CDR3 DNA sequence: TGTGCCAGCAGTGAAGACAGGGTCGGGTACAATGAGCAGTTCTTC. Translating gives CASSEDRVGYNEQFF.